This TCR beta chain appears in the sequencing data of a study of Tregs in tolerant kidney transplant recipients. Study-wide findings and caveats: Few patients were studied, so findings need validation in larger groups. Expanding Tregs on activated donor B cells appeared to best identify donor-specific TCRbeta clones.

Thawed PBMCs were FACS-sorted into unstimulated CD4+CD25+CD127- regulatory T cells, CD4+CD25- non-regulatory cells, CD4 and CD8 cells. With respect to this clone: Antigen unknown.

Looked up from germline, CDR1 is LNHDA and CDR2 is SQIVND (reference sequence). This CDR3 region has 13 residues. V gave up 3 bases and J gave up 4 bases, with 9 bases separating them. TCRdb keeps only in-frame clones here, not all; method: immunoSEQ multiplex PCR. The sample yields some 68,000 clones, over 80% seen once. Sample: CD4+ T cells from blood. The TCR was taken from a human donor in good health. The V call is TRBV19, the J call TRBJ1-1; D is unclear. CDR3 sequence: CASSMIEGTEAFF. The CDR3 region has the DNA TGTGCCAGTAGTATGATTGAGGGCACTGAAGCTTTCTTT.